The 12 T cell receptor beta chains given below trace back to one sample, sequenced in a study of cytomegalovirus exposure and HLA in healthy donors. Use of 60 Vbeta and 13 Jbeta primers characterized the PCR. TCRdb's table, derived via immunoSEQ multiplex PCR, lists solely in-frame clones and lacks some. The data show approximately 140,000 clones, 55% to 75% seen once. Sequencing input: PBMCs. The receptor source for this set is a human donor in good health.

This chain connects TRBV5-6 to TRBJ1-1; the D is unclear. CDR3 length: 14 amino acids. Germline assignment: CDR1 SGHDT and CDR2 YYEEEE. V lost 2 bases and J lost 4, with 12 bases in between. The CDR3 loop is CASSLQPSGTEAFF. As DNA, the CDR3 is TGTGCCAGCAGCTTACAACCGAGCGGCACTGAAGCTTTCTTT.

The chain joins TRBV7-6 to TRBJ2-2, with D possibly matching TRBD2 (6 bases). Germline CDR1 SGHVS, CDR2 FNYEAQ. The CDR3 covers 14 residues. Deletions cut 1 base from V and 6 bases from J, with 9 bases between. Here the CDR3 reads CASSLVGGAGELFF. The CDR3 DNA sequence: TGTGCCAGCAGCTTAGTGGGCGGGGCCGGGGAGCTGTTTTTT. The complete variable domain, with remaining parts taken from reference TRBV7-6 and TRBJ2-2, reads GAGVSQSPRYKVTKRGQDVALRCDPISGHVSLYWYRQALGQGPEFLTYFNYEAQQDKSGLPNDRFSAERPEGSISTLTIQRTEQRDSAMYRCASSLVGGAGELFFGEGSRLTVL.

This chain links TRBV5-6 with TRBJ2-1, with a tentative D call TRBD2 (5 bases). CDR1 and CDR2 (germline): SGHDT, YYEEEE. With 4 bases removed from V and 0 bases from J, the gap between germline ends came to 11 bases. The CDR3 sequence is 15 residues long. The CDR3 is CASSGGLNSYNEQFF. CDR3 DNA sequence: TGTGCCAGCAGCGGCGGGCTTAACTCCTACAATGAGCAGTTCTTC. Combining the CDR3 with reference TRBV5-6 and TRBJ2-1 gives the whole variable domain DAGVTQSPTHLIKTRGQQVTLRCSPKSGHDTVSWYQQALGQGPQFIFQYYEEEERQRGNFPDRFSGHQFPNYSSELNVNALLLGDSALYLCASSGGLNSYNEQFFGPGTRLTVL.

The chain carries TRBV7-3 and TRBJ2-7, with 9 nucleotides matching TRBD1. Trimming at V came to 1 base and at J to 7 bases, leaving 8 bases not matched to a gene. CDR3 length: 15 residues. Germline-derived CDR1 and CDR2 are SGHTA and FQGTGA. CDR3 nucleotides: TGTGCCAGCAGCTTAATGGGGACAGGGTTCCGGGAGCAGTACTTC. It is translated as CASSLMGTGFREQYF.

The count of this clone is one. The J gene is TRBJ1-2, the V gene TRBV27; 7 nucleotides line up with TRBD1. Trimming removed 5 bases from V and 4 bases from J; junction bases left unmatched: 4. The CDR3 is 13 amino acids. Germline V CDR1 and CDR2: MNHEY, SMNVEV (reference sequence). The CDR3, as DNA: TGTGCCAGCAGTGACACAGGGGCCTATGGCTACACCTTC. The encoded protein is CASSDTGAYGYTF.

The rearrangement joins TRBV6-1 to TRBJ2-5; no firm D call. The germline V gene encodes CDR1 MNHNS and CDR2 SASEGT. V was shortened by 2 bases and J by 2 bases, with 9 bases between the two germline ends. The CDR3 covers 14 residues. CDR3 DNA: TGTGCCAGCAGTGAACAGCCAGGTCAAGAGACCCAGTACTTC. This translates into CASSEQPGQETQYF.

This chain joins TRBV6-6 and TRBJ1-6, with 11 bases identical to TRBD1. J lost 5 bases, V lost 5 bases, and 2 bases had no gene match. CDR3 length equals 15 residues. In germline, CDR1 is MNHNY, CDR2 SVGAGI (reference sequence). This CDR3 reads CASSRTGGHNSPLHF. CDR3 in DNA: TGTGCCAGCAGTCGGACAGGGGGCCATAATTCACCCCTCCACTTT.

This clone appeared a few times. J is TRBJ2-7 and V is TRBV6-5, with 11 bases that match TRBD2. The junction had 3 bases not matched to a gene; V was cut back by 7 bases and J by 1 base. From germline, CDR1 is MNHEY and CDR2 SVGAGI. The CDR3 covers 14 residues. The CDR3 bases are TGTGCCAGCATTCGACTAGCGGGGTCCTACGAGCAGTACTTC. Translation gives CASIRLAGSYEQYF.

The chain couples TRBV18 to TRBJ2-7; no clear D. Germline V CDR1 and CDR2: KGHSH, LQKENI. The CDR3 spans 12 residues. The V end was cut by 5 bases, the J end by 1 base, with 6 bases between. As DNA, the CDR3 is TGTGCCAGCTCAGGCCCATCCTACGAGCAGTACTTC. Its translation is CASSGPSYEQYF.

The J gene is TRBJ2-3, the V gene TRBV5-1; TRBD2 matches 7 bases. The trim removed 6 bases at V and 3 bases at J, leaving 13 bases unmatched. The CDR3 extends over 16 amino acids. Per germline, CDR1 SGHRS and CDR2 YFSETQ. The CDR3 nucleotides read TGCGCCAGCACCCTCGCCGCGGGCGGGAGTACAGATACGCAGTATTTT. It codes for CASTLAAGGSTDTQYF.

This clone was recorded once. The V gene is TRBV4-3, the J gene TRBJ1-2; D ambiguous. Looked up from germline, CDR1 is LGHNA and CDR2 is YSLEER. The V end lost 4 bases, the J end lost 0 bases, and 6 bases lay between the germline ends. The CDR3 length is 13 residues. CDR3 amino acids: CASSRGANYGYTF. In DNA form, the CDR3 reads TGCGCCAGCAGCCGAGGAGCTAACTATGGCTACACCTTC.

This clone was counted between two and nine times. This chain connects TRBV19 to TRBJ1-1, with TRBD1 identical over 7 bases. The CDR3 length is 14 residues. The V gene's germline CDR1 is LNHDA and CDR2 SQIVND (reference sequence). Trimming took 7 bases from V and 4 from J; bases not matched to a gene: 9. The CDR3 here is CASTVGQASTEAFF. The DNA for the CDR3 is TGTGCCAGTACCGTCGGACAGGCGAGCACTGAAGCTTTCTTT.